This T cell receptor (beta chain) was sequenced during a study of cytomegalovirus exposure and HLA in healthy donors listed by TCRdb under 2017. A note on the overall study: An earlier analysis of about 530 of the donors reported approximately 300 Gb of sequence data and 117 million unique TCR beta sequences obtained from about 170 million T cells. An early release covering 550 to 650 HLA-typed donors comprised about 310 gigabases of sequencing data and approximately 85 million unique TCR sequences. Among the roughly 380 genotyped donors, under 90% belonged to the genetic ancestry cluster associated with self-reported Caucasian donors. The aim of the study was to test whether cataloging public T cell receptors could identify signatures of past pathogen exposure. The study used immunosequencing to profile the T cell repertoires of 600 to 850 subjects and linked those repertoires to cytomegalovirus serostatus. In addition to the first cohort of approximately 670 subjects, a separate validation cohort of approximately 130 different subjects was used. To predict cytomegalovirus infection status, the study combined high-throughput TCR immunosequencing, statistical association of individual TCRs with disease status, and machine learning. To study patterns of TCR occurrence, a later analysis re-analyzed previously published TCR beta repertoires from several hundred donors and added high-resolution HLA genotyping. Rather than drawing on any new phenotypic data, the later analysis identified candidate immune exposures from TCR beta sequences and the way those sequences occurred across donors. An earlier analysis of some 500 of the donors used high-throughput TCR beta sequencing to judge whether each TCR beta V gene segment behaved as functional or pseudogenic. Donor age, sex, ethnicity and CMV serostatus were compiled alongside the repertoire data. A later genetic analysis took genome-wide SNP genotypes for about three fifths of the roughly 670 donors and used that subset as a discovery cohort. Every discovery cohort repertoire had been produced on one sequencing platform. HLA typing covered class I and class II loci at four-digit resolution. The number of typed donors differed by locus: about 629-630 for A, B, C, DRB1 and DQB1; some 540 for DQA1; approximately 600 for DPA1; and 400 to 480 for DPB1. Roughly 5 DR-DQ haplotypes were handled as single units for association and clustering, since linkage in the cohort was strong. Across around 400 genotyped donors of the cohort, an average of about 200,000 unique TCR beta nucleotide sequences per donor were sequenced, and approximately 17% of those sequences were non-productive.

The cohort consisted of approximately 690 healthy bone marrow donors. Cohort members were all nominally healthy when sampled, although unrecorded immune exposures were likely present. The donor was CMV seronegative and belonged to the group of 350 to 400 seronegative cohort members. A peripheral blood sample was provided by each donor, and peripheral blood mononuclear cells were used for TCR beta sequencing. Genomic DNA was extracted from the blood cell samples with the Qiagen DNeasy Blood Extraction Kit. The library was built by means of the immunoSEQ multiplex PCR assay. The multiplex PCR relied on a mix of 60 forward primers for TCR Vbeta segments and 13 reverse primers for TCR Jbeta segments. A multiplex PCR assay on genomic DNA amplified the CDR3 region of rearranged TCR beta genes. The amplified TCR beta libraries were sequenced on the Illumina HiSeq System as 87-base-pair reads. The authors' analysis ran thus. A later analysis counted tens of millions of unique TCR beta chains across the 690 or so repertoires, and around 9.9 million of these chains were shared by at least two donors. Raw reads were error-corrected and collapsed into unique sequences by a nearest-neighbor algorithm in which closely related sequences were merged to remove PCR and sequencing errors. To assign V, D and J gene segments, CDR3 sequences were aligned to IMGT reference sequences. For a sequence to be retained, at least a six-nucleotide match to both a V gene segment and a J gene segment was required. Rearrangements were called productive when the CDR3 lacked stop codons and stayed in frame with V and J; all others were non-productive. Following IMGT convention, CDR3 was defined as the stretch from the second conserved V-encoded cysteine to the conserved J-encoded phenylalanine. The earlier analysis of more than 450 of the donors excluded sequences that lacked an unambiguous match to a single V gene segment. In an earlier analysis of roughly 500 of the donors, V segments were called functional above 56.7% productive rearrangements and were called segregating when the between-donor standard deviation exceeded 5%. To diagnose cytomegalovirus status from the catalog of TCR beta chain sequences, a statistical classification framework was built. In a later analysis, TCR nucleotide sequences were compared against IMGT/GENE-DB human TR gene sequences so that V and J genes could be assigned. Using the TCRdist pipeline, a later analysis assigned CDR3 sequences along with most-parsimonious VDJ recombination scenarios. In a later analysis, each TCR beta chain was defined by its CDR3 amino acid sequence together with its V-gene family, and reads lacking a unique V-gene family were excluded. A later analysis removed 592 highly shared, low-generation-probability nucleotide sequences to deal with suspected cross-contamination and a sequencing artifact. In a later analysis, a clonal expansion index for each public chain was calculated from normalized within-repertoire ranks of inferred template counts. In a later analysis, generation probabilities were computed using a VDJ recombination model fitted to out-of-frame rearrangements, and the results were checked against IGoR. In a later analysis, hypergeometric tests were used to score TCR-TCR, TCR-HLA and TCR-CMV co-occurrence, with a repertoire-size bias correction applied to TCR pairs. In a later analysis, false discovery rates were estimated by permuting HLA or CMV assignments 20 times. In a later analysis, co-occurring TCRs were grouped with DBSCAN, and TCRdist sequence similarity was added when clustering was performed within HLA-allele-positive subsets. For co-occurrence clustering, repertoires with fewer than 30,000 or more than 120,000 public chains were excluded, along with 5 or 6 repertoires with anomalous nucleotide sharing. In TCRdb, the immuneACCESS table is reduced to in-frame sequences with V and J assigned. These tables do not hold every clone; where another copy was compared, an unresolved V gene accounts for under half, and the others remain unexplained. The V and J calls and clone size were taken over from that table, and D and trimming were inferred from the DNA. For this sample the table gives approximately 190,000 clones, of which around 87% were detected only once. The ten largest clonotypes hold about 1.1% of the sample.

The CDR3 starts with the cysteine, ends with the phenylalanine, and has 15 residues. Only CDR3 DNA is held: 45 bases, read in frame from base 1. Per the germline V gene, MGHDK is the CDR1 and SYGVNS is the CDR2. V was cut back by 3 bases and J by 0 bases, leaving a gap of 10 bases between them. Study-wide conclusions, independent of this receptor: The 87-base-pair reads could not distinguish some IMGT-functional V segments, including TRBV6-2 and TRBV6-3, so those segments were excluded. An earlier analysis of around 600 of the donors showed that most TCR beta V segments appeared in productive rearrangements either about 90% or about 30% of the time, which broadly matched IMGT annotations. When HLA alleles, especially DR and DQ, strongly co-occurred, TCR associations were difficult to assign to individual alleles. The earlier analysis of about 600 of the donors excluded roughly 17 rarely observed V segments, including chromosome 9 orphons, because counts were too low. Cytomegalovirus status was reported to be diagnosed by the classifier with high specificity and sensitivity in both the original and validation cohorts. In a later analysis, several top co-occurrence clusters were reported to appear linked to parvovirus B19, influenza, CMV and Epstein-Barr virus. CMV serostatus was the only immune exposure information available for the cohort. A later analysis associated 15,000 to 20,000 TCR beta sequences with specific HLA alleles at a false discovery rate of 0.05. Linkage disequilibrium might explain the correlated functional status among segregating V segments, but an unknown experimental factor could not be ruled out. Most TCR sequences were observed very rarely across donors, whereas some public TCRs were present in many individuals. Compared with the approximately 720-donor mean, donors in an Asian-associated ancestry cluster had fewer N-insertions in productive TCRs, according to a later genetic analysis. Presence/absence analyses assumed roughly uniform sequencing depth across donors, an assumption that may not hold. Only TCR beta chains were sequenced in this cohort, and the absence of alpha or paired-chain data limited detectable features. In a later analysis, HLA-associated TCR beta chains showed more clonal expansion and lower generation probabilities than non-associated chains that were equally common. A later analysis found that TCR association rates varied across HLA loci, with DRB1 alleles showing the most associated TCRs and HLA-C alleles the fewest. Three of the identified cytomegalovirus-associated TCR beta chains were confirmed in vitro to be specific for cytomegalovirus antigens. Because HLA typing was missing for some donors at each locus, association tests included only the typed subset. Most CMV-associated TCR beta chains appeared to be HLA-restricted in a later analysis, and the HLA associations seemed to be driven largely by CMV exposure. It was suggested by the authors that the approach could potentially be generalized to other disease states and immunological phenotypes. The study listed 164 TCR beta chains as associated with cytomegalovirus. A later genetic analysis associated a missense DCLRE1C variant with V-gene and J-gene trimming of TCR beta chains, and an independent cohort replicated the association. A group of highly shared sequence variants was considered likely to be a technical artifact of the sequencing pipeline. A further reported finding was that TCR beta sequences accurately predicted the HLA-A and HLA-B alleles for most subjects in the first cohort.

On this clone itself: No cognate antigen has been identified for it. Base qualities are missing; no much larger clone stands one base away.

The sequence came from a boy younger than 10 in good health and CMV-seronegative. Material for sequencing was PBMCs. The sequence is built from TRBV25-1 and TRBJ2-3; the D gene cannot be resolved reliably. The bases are TGTGCCAGCAGTGACCCCCTTCCCAGCACAGATACGCAGTATTTT. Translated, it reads CASSDPLPSTDTQYF.